The clone carrying this T cell receptor beta chain has a handful of counts. The antigen is unknown. This sample is drawn from a study of beta chain features in type 1 diabetes. Turning to the study itself: Cell yields, gender and age were similar in healthy donors and patients.

Germline CDR1 and CDR2: SEHNR and FQNEAQ (reference sequence). This CDR3 comprises 13 residues. Trimming shortened V by 6 bases and J by 9 bases, and 15 bases separated the two germline ends. What was sequenced were expressed TCRB transcripts, since all of the isolated RNA had been reverse transcribed. Some 3.4 million reads were obtained on average from naive, central memory and regulatory T cell samples. The repertoire was sequenced with immunoSEQ multiplex PCR; TCRdb's copy has only in-frame clones and lacks some. Counted here are around 690,000 clones, around 12% occurring once; the ten biggest clones make up more than 0.09%. Once sorted, every population was more than 98% pure. General study points: Among patients with Type 1 diabetes, TCRB CDR3s were moderately but significantly shorter in every one of the four CD4+ subsets.

The chain recombines TRBV7-9 with TRBJ2-1; TRBD2 might be the D (5 bases). The origin of this receptor is a man younger than 45 with type 1 diabetes. Source material: naive CD4+ T cells from blood. CDR3 in DNA: TGTGCCAGCAGGATCGGAGGAGACGGTGAGCAGTTCTTC. As protein: CASRIGGDGEQFF.